The 30 T cell receptor beta chains in this list originate from one sample, sequenced in a study of T cells after yellow fever vaccination. TCRdb reanalysed the 5' RACE reads using MiXCR and keeps one entry per CDR3 protein. This sample carries 400,000 to 450,000 distinct CDR3 sequences, approximately 18% of them seen once, and the ten largest clones take roughly a sixth. The sequenced sample was PBMCs, obtained before the yellow fever booster vaccination. Receptors originate from a man younger than 35 who received the YFV17D yellow fever vaccine.

This clonotype was seen once. The chain links TRBV7-9 to TRBJ1-4; unclear D gene. Germline V gene sequence: CDR1 SEHNR, CDR2 FQNEAQ (reference sequence). The CDR3 covers 15 residues. Trimming removed 4 bases at V and 8 bases at J, with 17 bases between. The CDR3 here is CASSSRRRLGEKLFF. The CDR3 bases are TGTGCCAGCAGCTCCCGAAGGAGGTTGGGGGAAAAACTGTTTTTT.

The rearrangement uses TRBV29-1 and TRBJ2-1, with a weak D call TRBD2 (5 bases). Trimming left V 1 base short and J 4 bases short, with 20 bases between. Germline V gene sequence: CDR1 SQVTM, CDR2 ANQGSEA. The CDR3 has 17 residues. CDR3 region: CSVEGGTATIRYNEQFF. The CDR3 DNA follows: TGCAGCGTTGAAGGGGGAACTGCGACTATCCGGTACAATGAGCAGTTCTTC.

This chain uses TRBV4-1 with TRBJ2-1; D call uncertain. Germline-derived CDR1 and CDR2 are MGHRA and YSYEKL. CDR3 length: 15 amino acids. Trimming cost V 1 base and J 0 bases, with 7 bases left between them. The CDR3: CASSQVGSSYNEQFF. CDR3 DNA: TGCGCCAGCAGCCAAGTCGGTTCCTCCTACAATGAGCAGTTCTTC.

Here the CDR3 DNA reads TGCAGCGTTGAGGCCTCCGCTGGAAACACCATATATTTT. It specifies CSVEASAGNTIYF. The J gene is TRBJ1-3, the V gene TRBV29-1; D ambiguous. Trimming left V 3 bases short and J 2 bases short, with 8 bases between. The CDR3 has 13 amino acids. Germline loops: CDR1 SQVTM, CDR2 ANQGSEA. The full variable domain, with the rest looked up from reference TRBV29-1 and TRBJ1-3, is SAVISQKPSRDICQRGTSLTIQCQVDSQVTMMFWYRQQPGQSLTLIATANQGSEATYESGFVIDKFPISRPNLTFSTLTVSNMSPEDSSIYLCSVEASAGNTIYFGEGSWLTVV.

The rearrangement links TRBV6-6 to TRBJ2-5; 11 positions match TRBD2. V trimming: 6 bases; J trimming: 5 bases; junction bases outside the gene matches: 11. The CDR3 consists of 16 residues. CDR1 and CDR2 from the germline V gene are MNHNY and SVGAGI (reference sequence). The CDR3 DNA follows: TGTGCCAGCAGCACTAGCGGGGGATCGATCGGGGAGACCCAGTACTTC. It specifies CASSTSGGSIGETQYF.

This clonotype has more than one count but fewer than ten. The genes are TRBV5-1 and TRBJ2-3, with 7 positions matching TRBD1. Per germline, CDR1 SGHRS and CDR2 YFSETQ. This CDR3 has 14 residues. J lost 6 bases, V lost 6 bases, and 10 bases had no gene match. The DNA for the CDR3 is TGCGCCAGCACTTCGGGACAGCTTCGGGATACGCAGTATTTT. Amino acids: CASTSGQLRDTQYF.

The chain employs TRBV6-1 and TRBJ2-2, with 8 bases matching TRBD2. The CDR3 loop spans 13 amino acids. Germline loops: CDR1 MNHNS, CDR2 SASEGT. V shed 11 bases and J 13 bases; nucleotides not matched to a gene: 15. The CDR3 region has the DNA TGTGCCGGGCGGAGTAGCGGGGCGGTTGGGCTGTTTTTT. It encodes CAGRSSGAVGLFF.

This clonotype was observed a few times. V usage is TRBV7-2 and J usage is TRBJ2-2; D remains unclear. The CDR3 runs 16 residues. Germline V gene sequence: CDR1 SGHTA, CDR2 FQGNSA. Trimming shortened V by 1 base and J by 1 base, and 10 bases separated the two germline ends. The CDR3 DNA follows: TGTGCCAGCAGCTTAGGGGTCCTAGGGAACACCGGGGAGCTGTTTTTT. It translates to CASSLGVLGNTGELFF.

V usage is TRBV7-9 and J usage is TRBJ2-5; D may be TRBD1 (5 bases). Germline V CDR1 and CDR2: SEHNR, FQNEAQ (reference sequence). V was trimmed by 0 bases and J by 5 bases, leaving 10 bases between them. CDR3 length equals 14 residues. The CDR3 nucleotides read TGTGCCAGCAGCTTAGCGAAGACAGACGAGACCCAGTACTTC. Translating gives CASSLAKTDETQYF.

This clonotype has just one count. The chain uses TRBV6-5 and TRBJ1-5, with D possibly TRBD1 on 5 matching bases. The ends were cut back, 1 base at V and 6 bases at J, with 10 bases in the middle. The CDR3 runs to 14 residues. Germline V gene sequence: CDR1 MNHEY, CDR2 SVGAGI. The CDR3 DNA is TGTGCCAGCAGTTACTTGGGGGTGGGTCAGCCCCAGCATTTT. Translated: CASSYLGVGQPQHF.

The V and J genes are TRBV5-1 and TRBJ2-5; D might be TRBD1 (6 bases). The CDR3 contains 15 residues. Trimming took 0 bases from V and 2 from J, leaving 11 bases between them. Germline CDR1 is SGHRS and CDR2 is YFSETQ. CDR3 amino acids: CASSLAGHLQETQYF. CDR3 sequence (DNA): TGCGCCAGCAGCTTGGCGGGACATCTTCAAGAGACCCAGTACTTC.

The rearrangement joins TRBV27 to TRBJ2-7, with 7 bases aligning to TRBD1. Per germline, CDR1 MNHEY and CDR2 SMNVEV (reference sequence). This CDR3 is built from 15 residues. V was clipped by 0 bases and J by 0 bases; unmatched bases: 2. The CDR3 DNA sequence: TGTGCCAGCAGTTTATCCAGGGGGAGCTCCTACGAGCAGTACTTC. Residues: CASSLSRGSSYEQYF.

In this sample, this clonotype turned up many times. The CDR3 nucleotides read TGTGCCAGCAGCTTAAGAGCGGGGGGGCCGCGGCAGTACTTC. Translation gives CASSLRAGGPRQYF. This chain links TRBV7-2 with TRBJ2-7, with 10 bases aligning to TRBD2. The CDR3 is 14 amino acids. Germline CDR1 SGHTA, CDR2 FQGNSA. J gave up 9 bases and V 2 bases, and 7 bases lay outside the gene matches.

This clonotype was counted a few times. The chain joins TRBV7-6 to TRBJ2-4; 10 bases agree with TRBD2. CDR3 length equals 18 residues. Trimming removed 4 bases from V and 1 base from J; junction bases left unmatched: 10. Germline-derived CDR1 and CDR2 are SGHVS and FNYEAQ. Written as DNA, the CDR3 is TGTGCCAGCAGCTACTATGGAGCGGGGGGGTCGGCCAAAAACATTCAGTACTTC. Protein product: CASSYYGAGGSAKNIQYF.

This sequence joins TRBV20-1 and TRBJ2-1, with D possibly matching TRBD1 (7 bases). Between the trimmed V and J ends, which lost 7 bases and 4 bases, there was a span of 14 bases. The CDR3 spans 13 residues. Germline lookup yields CDR1 DFQATT and CDR2 SNEGSKA (reference sequence). The CDR3 nucleotides read TGCAGTGTTCAGGGGGGCTCATACAATGAGCAGTTCTTC. This codes for CSVQGGSYNEQFF.

At least ten counts were recorded for this clonotype. The chain carries TRBV7-2 and TRBJ2-5, with D possibly TRBD2 on 5 matching bases. The CDR3 sequence is 14 residues long. Per germline, CDR1 SGHTA and CDR2 FQGNSA. V was cut by 1 base and J by 5 bases, with 11 bases left in between. As DNA, the CDR3 is TGTGCCAGCAGCTTAGGAGGGAATGCGGAGACCCAGTACTTC. Translated, it gives CASSLGGNAETQYF.

The chain joins TRBV5-1 to TRBJ1-1; no clear D. The germline gives CDR1 SGHRS, CDR2 YFSETQ. This CDR3 has 15 residues. The V end was cut by 1 base, the J end by 5 bases, with 15 bases between. This chain's CDR3 is CASSLSTGGGTEAFF. Here the CDR3 DNA reads TGCGCCAGCAGCTTGTCTACGGGAGGTGGTACTGAAGCTTTCTTT. Looking up the rest from reference TRBV5-1 and TRBJ1-1 gives the full variable domain: KAGVTQTPRYLIKTRGQQVTLSCSPISGHRSVSWYQQTPGQGLQFLFEYFSETQRNKGNFPGRFSGRQFSNSRSEMNVSTLELGDSALYLCASSLSTGGGTEAFFGQGTRLTVV.

The chain recombines TRBV20-1 with TRBJ2-7; either TRBD1 or TRBD2 may supply D (5 bases each). The V gene lost 5 bases and the J gene lost 0 bases, with 8 bases spanning the gap. In germline, CDR1 is DFQATT, CDR2 SNEGSKA (reference sequence). The CDR3 loop spans 12 amino acids. CDR3 sequence (DNA): TGCAGTGCTCCCGGGACCTCCTACGAGCAGTACGTC. It translates to CSAPGTSYEQYV.

The gene calls are TRBV7-2 and TRBJ1-5; no definite D call. The CDR3 has 12 residues. CDR1 SGHTA and CDR2 FQGNSA come from the germline V gene. Trimming left V 0 bases short and J 6 bases short, with 3 bases between. The CDR3 sequence: CASSLAPQPQHF. CDR3 nucleotides: TGTGCCAGCAGCTTAGCCCCTCAGCCCCAGCATTTT.

This clonotype was observed a few times. The V gene is TRBV4-2, the J gene TRBJ2-3; possibly TRBD2 for D (7 bases). The CDR3 sequence is 16 residues long. The V gene's germline CDR1 is LGHNA and CDR2 YNFKEQ. The V end lost 4 bases, the J end lost 4 bases, and 18 bases lay between the germline ends. The CDR3 DNA sequence: TGTGCCAGCAGCCCTTCGGCGGGGGCTGGCCCAGATACGCAGTATTTT. Its translation: CASSPSAGAGPDTQYF.

The chain carries TRBV7-3 and TRBJ2-1; TRBD1 aligns across 7 bases. Germline values: CDR1 SGHTA, CDR2 FQGTGA. The CDR3 runs to 15 residues. With V trimmed by 6 bases and J by 4 bases, 9 bases remained unmatched. In DNA form, the CDR3 reads TGTGCCAGCAGGCAGACAGGGAGCCCTTACAATGAGCAGTTCTTC. Its translation: CASRQTGSPYNEQFF.

In this sample, this clonotype turned up a few times. The CDR3 sequence: CSARDQVRLGTQYF. CDR3 DNA sequence: TGCAGTGCTAGAGATCAGGTTCGATTGGGCACGCAGTATTTT. The rearrangement uses TRBV20-1 and TRBJ2-3; D is unresolved. CDR1 is DFQATT, CDR2 SNEGSKA, per germline (reference sequence). The CDR3 contains 14 residues. The germline V and J ends were trimmed by 0 bases and 9 bases, with 16 bases remaining between them.

The chain combines TRBV7-2 with TRBJ2-5; 9 bases are shared with TRBD2. V dropped 5 bases and J dropped 5; count of bases not matched to a gene: 12. Germline CDR1 is SGHTA and CDR2 is FQGNSA. This CDR3 is built from 16 residues. The CDR3 sequence is CASSPSLRGGPETQYF. CDR3 DNA: TGTGCCAGCAGCCCGAGCCTGCGGGGGGGCCCCGAGACCCAGTACTTC.

The sample holds a few counts of this clonotype. The chain employs TRBV4-3 and TRBJ2-5, with no clear D. Germline CDR1 and CDR2: LGHNA and YSLEER. This CDR3 region has 16 residues. Between the trimmed V and J ends, which lost 0 bases and 2 bases, there was a span of 13 bases. CDR3 sequence (DNA): TGCGCCAGCAGCCAAGACATACCAGGCACTCAAGAGACCCAGTACTTC. Translating it yields CASSQDIPGTQETQYF.

The genes are TRBV28 and TRBJ1-1, with D uncertain. This CDR3 spans 11 amino acids. CDR1 is MDHEN, CDR2 SYDVKM, per germline. Trimming took 4 bases from V and 8 from J, leaving 8 bases between them. The CDR3 loop reads CASSYFQEAFF. The CDR3 DNA sequence: TGTGCCAGCAGTTACTTCCAAGAAGCTTTCTTT.

The rearrangement uses TRBV28 and TRBJ1-4; D remains ambiguous. Trimming removed 4 bases from V and 5 bases from J, with 11 bases in between. This CDR3 region has 14 residues. Per germline, CDR1 MDHEN and CDR2 SYDVKM. The CDR3 DNA reads TGTGCCAGCAGTTCCCGGGGTCCCAATGAAAAACTGTTTTTT. Its protein is CASSSRGPNEKLFF.

This chain connects TRBV28 to TRBJ2-7; 7 nucleotides align to TRBD1. This CDR3 has 15 amino acids. Germline assignment: CDR1 MDHEN and CDR2 SYDVKM. J was trimmed by 4 bases and V by 4 bases; bases with no gene match: 10. The CDR3 DNA sequence: TGTGCCAGCAGTTCACCACCGGGACAGATTTACGAGCAGTACGTC. Amino acid sequence: CASSSPPGQIYEQYV.

The chain has TRBV7-3 and TRBJ2-3; D gene uncertain. Germline V gene lookup returns CDR1 SGHTA and CDR2 FQGTGA. The CDR3 consists of 14 residues. Deletions cut 0 bases from V and 0 bases from J, with 4 bases between. CDR3 nucleotides: TGTGCCAGCAGCTTAACAGATAGCACAGATACGCAGTATTTT. Translation gives CASSLTDSTDTQYF.

This clonotype was found many times. The chain has TRBV6-4 and TRBJ2-6; 7 bases align to TRBD1. The CDR3 totals 16 residues. The germline gives CDR1 MRHNA, CDR2 SNTAGT. With 0 bases clipped from V and 2 bases from J, the junction kept 1 base outside the gene matches. CDR3: CASSDSGGAGANVLTF. The CDR3 DNA reads TGTGCCAGCAGTGACTCAGGGGGCGCTGGGGCCAACGTCCTGACTTTC.

This clonotype was observed a handful of times. The rearrangement uses TRBV12-5 and TRBJ1-2; 7 bases line up with TRBD1. The ends lost 6 bases at V and 5 bases at J; junction bases unmatched: 12. Looked up from germline, CDR1 is LGHNT and CDR2 is FRNRAP. This CDR3 spans 15 amino acids. The DNA for the CDR3 is TGTGCTAGTGGCACAGGGGAAGAGGGGGTATATGGCTACACCTTC. This sequence encodes CASGTGEEGVYGYTF.